The clone carrying this T cell receptor beta chain was seen a handful of times. Its antigen remains unknown. Amplified TCR beta CDR3 regions came from RNA transcripts. In the first-round RT-PCR of the TCR CDR3, the HTBI primer set was used. TCRdb processed the multiplex PCR reads anew with MiXCR; each CDR3 protein has one entry. The sample lists 450,000 to 550,000 distinct CDR3 sequences; approximately 25% were seen once. The sample comes from a study of T cells in Graves' hyperthyroidism and ophthalmopathy. Trimming shortened V by 0 bases and J by 0 bases, and 9 bases separated the two germline ends. This CDR3 has 15 residues. Germline V lookup: CDR1 SGDLS, CDR2 YYNGEE. Regarding the study as a whole: Ophthalmopathy cases were set apart from stable hyperthyroidism by a 13 V-J model. Ophthalmopathy prediction by the model preceded onset by a median approximately 6.1 months.

The chain recombines TRBV9 with TRBJ1-1, with a weak D call TRBD1 (5 bases). The TCR originated in a woman younger than 45 with Graves' ophthalmopathy. The sample taken for sequencing was blood. The CDR3 nucleotides are TGTGCCAGCAGCGTAGTGGCAGGGATGAACACTGAAGCTTTCTTT. Encoded protein: CASSVVAGMNTEAFF.